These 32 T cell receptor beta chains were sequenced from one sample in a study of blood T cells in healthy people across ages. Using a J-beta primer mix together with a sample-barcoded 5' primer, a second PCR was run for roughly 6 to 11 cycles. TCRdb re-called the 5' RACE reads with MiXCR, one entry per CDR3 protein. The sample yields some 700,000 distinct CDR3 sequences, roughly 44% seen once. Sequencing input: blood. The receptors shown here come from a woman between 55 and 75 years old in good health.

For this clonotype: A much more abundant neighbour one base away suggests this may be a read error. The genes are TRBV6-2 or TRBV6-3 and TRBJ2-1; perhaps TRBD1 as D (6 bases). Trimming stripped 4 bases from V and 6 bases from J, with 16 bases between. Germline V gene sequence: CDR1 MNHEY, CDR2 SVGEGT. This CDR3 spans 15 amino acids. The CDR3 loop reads CASSFVGQNSNEQFF. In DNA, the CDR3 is TGTGCCAGCAGTTTTGTCGGACAGAATAGCAATGAGCAGTTCTTC.

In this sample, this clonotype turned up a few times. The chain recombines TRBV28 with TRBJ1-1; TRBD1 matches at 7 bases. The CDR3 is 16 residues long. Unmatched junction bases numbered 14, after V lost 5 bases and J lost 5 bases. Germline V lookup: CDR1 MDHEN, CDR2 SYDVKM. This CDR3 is CASSRYRGAAKTEAFF. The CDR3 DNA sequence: TGTGCCAGCAGTCGCTACAGGGGTGCGGCAAAGACTGAAGCTTTCTTT. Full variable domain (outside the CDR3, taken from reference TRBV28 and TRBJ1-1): DVKVTQSSRYLVKRTGEKVFLECVQDMDHENMFWYRQDPGLGLRLIYFSYDVKMKEKGDIPEGYSVSREKKERFSLILESASTNQTSMYLCASSRYRGAAKTEAFFGQGTRLTVV.

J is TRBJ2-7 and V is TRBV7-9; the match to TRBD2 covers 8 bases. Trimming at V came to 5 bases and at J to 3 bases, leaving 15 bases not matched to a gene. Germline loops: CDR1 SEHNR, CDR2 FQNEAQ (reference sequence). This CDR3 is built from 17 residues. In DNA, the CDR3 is TGTGCCAGCAGCCATAGCGGGGTCCGTGACAGCTACTACGAGCAGTACTTC. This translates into CASSHSGVRDSYYEQYF.

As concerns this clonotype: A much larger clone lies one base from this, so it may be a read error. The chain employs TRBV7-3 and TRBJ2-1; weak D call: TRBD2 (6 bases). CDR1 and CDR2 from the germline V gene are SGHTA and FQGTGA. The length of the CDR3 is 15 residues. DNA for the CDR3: TGTGCCAGCGGCTTAGACGGGAGCTCCTACAATGAGCAGTTCTTC. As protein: CASGLDGSSYNEQFF.

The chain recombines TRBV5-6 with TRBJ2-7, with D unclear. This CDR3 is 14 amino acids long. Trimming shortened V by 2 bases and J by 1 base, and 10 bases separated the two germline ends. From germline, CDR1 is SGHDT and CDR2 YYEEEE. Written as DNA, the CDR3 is TGTGCCAGCAGCTTCCCCGGAGAGTCCTACGAGCAGTACTTC. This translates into CASSFPGESYEQYF.

The CDR3 protein is CASSKPSGGYTGELFF. Here the CDR3 DNA reads TGTGCCAGCAGTAAACCTAGCGGGGGTTACACCGGGGAGCTGTTTTTT. The chain employs TRBV6-2 or TRBV6-3 and TRBJ2-2; 10 positions match TRBD2. V dropped 5 bases and J dropped 3; count of bases not matched to a gene: 6. The CDR3 length is 16 residues. CDR1 and CDR2 from the germline V gene are MNHEY and SVGEGT.

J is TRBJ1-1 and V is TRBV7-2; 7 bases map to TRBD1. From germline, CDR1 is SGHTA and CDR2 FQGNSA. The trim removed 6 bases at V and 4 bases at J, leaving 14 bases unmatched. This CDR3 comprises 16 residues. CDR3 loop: CASSSDSKPGGTEAFF. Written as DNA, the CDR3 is TGTGCCAGCAGTTCGGACAGTAAACCAGGGGGCACTGAAGCTTTCTTT.

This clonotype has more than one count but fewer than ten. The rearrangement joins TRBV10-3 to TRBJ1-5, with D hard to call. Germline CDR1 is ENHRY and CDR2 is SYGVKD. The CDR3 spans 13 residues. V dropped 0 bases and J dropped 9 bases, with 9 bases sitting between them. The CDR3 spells CAISESGPGPQHF. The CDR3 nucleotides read TGTGCCATCAGTGAGTCGGGCCCGGGGCCCCAGCATTTT.

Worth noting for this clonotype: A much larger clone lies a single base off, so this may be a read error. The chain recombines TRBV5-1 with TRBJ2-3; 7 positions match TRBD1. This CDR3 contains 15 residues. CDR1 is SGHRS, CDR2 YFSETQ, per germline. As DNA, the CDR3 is TGCGCCAGCAGCTTGGAGGGACAGCCAACTGATACGCGGTATTTT. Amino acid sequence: CASSLEGQPTDTRYF. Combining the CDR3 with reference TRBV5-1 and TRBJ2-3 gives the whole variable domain KAGVTQTPRYLIKTRGQQVTLSCSPISGHRSVSWYQQTPGQGLQFLFEYFSETQRNKGNFPGRFSGRQFSNSRSEMNVSTLELGDSALYLCASSLEGQPTDTRYFGPGTRLTVL.

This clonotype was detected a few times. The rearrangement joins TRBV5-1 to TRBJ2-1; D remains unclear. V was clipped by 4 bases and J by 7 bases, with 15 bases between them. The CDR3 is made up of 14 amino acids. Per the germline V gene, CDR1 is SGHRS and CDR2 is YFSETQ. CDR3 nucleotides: TGCGCCAGCAGCACCGCGGAATTGGTGAATGAGCAGTTCTTC. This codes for CASSTAELVNEQFF. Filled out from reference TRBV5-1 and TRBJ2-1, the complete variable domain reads KAGVTQTPRYLIKTRGQQVTLSCSPISGHRSVSWYQQTPGQGLQFLFEYFSETQRNKGNFPGRFSGRQFSNSRSEMNVSTLELGDSALYLCASSTAELVNEQFFGPGTRLTVL.

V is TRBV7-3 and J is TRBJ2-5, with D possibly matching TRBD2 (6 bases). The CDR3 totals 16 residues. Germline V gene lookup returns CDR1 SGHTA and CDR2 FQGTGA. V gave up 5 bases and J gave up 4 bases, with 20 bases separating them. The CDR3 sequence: CASSKSGGGAGETQYF. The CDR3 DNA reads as TGTGCCAGCAGCAAAAGTGGTGGAGGGGCGGGAGAGACCCAGTACTTC.

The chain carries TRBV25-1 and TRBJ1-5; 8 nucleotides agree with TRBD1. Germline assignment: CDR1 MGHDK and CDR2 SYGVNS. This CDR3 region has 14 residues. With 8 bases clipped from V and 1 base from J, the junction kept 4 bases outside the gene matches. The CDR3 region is CASQGQASNQPQHF. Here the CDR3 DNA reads TGTGCCAGCCAGGGACAGGCGAGCAATCAGCCCCAGCATTTT.

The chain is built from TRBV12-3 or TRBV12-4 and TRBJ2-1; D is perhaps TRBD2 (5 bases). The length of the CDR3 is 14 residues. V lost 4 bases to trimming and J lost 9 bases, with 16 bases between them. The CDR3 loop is CASSSLAGIGEQFF. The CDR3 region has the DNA TGTGCCAGCAGTTCCCTAGCAGGAATCGGTGAGCAGTTCTTC.

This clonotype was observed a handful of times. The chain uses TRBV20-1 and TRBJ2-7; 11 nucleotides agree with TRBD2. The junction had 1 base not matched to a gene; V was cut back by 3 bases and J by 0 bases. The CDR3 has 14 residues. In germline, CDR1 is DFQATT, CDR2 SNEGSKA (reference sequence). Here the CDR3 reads CSARGLAVSYEQYF. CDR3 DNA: TGCAGTGCTAGGGGACTAGCGGTCTCCTACGAGCAGTACTTC.

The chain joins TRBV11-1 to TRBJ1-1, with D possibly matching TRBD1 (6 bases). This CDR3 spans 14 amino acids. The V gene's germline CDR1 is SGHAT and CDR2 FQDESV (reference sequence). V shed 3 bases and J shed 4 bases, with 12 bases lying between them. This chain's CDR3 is CASSFRGRVTEAFF. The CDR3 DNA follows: TGTGCCAGCAGCTTCAGGGGCCGGGTCACTGAAGCTTTCTTT.

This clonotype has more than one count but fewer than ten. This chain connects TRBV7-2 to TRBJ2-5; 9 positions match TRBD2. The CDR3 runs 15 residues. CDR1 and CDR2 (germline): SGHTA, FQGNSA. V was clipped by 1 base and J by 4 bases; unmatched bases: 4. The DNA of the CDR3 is TGTGCCAGCAGCTTAGGGCGGGGGGGCCCAGAGACCCAGTACTTC. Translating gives CASSLGRGGPETQYF.

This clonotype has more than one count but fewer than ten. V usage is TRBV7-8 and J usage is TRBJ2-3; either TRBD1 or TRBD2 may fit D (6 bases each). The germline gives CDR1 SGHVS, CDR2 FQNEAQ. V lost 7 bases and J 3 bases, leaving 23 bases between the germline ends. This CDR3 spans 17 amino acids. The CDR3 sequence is CASNGVEGGKFTDTQYF. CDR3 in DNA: TGTGCCAGCAATGGGGTTGAGGGGGGAAAGTTTACAGATACGCAGTATTTT.

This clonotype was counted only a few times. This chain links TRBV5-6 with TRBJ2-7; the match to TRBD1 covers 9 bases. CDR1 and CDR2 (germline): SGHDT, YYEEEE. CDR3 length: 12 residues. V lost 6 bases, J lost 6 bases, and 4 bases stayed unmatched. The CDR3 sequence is CASNGQGFEQYF. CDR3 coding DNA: TGTGCCAGCAACGGACAGGGGTTCGAGCAGTACTTC.

The CDR3 coding sequence is TGTGCCAGCAGTTACGGGACAGGCAATCAGCCCCAGCATTTT. The encoded protein is CASSYGTGNQPQHF. The chain has TRBV6-6 and TRBJ1-5; 7 bases are shared with TRBD1. V was pared by 2 bases and J by 2 bases, with 0 bases of the junction left unmatched. The CDR3 spans 14 residues. From germline, CDR1 is MNHNY and CDR2 SVGAGI (reference sequence).

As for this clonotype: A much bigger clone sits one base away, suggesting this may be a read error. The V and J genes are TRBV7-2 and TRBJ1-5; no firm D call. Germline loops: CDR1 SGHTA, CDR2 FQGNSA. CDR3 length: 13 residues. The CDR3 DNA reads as TGTGCCAGCATCTTAGAATCCGATCAGCCCCAGCATTTT. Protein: CASILESDQPQHF.

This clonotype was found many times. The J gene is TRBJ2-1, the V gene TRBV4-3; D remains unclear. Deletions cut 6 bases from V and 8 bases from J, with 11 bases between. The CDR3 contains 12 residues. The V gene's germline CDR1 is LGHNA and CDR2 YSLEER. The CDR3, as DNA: TGCGCCAGCAGAAATACCATGGATGAGCAGTTCTTC. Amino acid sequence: CASRNTMDEQFF.

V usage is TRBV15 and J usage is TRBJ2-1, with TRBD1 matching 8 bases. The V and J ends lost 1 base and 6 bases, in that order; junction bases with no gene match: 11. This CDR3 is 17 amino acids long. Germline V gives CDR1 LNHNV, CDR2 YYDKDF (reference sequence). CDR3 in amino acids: CATSRVRGQGAFNEQFF. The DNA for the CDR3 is TGTGCCACCAGCAGAGTTCGAGGGCAGGGGGCGTTCAATGAGCAGTTCTTC.

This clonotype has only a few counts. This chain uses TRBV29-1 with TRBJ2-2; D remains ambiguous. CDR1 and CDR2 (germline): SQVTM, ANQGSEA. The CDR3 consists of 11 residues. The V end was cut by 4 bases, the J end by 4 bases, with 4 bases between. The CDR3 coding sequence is TGCAGCGTTGGCGGCACCGGGGAGCTGTTTTTT. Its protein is CSVGGTGELFF.

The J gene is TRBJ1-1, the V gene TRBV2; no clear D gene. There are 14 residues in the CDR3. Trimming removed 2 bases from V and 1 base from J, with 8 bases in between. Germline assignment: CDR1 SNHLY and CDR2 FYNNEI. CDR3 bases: TGTGCCAGCAGTGAATTGCGACAGAACACTGAAGCTTTCTTT. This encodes CASSELRQNTEAFF.

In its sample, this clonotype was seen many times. CDR3: CASSLSVQAYNEQFF. For the CDR3, the DNA is TGCGCCAGCAGCTTATCGGTGCAGGCGTACAATGAGCAGTTCTTC. This sequence joins TRBV5-1 and TRBJ2-1; D not resolved. This CDR3 contains 15 residues. Germline lookup yields CDR1 SGHRS and CDR2 YFSETQ. With 2 bases removed from V and 4 bases from J, the gap between germline ends came to 13 bases.

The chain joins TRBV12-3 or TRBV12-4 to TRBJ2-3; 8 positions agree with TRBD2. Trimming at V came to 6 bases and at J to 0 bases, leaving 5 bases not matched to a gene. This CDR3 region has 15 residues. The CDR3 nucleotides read TGTGCCAGCAGCTTTAGCGGGGCTAGCACAGATACGCAGTATTTT. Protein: CASSFSGASTDTQYF.

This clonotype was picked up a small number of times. The CDR3 is CASSQGRGTYSNQPQHF. DNA of the CDR3: TGTGCCAGCAGCCAAGGCAGGGGGACTTATAGCAATCAGCCCCAGCATTTT. This chain connects TRBV3-1 to TRBJ1-5, with 7 bases aligning to TRBD1. V dropped 1 base and J dropped 0; count of bases not matched to a gene: 6. Per germline, CDR1 LGHDT and CDR2 YNNKEL (reference sequence). The CDR3 consists of 17 residues.

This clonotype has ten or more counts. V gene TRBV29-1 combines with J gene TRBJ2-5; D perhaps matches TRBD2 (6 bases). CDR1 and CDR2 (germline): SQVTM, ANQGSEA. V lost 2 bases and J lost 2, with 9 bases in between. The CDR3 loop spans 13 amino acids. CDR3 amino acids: CSVEFGGQETQYF. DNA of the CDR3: TGCAGCGTTGAATTCGGGGGACAAGAGACCCAGTACTTC.

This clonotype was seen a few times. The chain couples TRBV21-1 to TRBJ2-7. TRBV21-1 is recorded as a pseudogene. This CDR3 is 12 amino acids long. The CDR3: CARDNFFNEQYF. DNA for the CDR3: TGTGCCAGAGACAATTTTTTCAACGAGCAGTACTTC.

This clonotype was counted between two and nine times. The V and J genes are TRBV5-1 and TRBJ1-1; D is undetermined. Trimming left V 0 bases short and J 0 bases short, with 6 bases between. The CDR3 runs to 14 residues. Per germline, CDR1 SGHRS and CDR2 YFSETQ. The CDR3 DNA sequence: TGCGCCAGCAGCTTGGAACGGCTGAACACTGAAGCTTTCTTT. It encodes CASSLERLNTEAFF.

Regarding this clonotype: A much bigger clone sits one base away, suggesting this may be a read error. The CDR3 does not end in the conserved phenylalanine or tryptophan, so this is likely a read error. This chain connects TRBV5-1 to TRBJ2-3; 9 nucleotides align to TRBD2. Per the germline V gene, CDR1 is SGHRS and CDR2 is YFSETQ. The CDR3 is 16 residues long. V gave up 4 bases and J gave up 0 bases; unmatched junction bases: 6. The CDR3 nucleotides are TGCGCCAGCAGCGGAGGGACTAGCCCAAGCACAGATACGCAGTATATT. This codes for CASSGGTSPSTDTQYI.

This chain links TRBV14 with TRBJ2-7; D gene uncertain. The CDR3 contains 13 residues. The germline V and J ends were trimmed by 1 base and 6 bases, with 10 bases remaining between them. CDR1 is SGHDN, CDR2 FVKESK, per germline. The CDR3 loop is CASSQGTTGEQYF. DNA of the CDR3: TGTGCCAGCAGCCAAGGGACCACCGGCGAGCAGTACTTC.